These T cell receptor beta chains were read from a single sample in a study of response to subunit inactivated influenza vaccine. TCRdb passed the RT-PCR reads through MiXCR, listing each CDR3 protein once. Among 500,000 to 600,000 distinct CDR3 sequences listed, 11% were seen once. These same data were also listed under a study on T cells expressing NK-cell markers.

The sequences come from PBMCs from blood, collected on the day of vaccination. The source of these receptors is a middle-aged man who received an inactivated influenza vaccine. The conserved cysteine and the conserved F or W are not part of the CDR3 here.

J gene: TRBJ2-5; V gene: TRBV5-1; CDR3 protein: ASSLGGTGQWETQY
J gene: TRBJ2-7; V gene: TRBV20-1; CDR3 protein: SAREEAGIHEQY
J gene: TRBJ2-1; V gene: TRBV6-2/TRBV6-3; CDR3 protein: ASGRQGVEQF
J gene: TRBJ2-1; V gene: TRBV12-3/TRBV12-4; CDR3 protein: ASSLGGGATNEQF
J gene: TRBJ1-1; V gene: TRBV7-9; CDR3 protein: ASSFLVERAF
J gene: TRBJ2-6; V gene: TRBV6-2/TRBV6-3; CDR3 protein: ASIPGTGVSGANVLT
J gene: TRBJ1-1; V gene: TRBV14; CDR3 protein: ASSRTQNTEAF
J gene: TRBJ2-5; V gene: TRBV20-1; CDR3 protein: SAKTRVGETQY
J gene: TRBJ2-3; V gene: TRBV29-1; CDR3 protein: SAAHERGRGGTQY
J gene: TRBJ2-1; V gene: TRBV19; CDR3 protein: ASTEGVWEYNEQF
J gene: TRBJ2-7; V gene: TRBV4-3; CDR3 protein: ASSQEGGELY
J gene: TRBJ1-1; V gene: TRBV30; CDR3 protein: AWSQGWNTEAF
J gene: TRBJ1-5; V gene: TRBV20-1; CDR3 protein: SARDADGISNQPQH
J gene: TRBJ2-7; V gene: TRBV20-1; CDR3 protein: SAPRRDRGYEQY
J gene: TRBJ2-5; V gene: TRBV29-1; CDR3 protein: SVEDPAGTQY
J gene: TRBJ1-4; V gene: TRBV10-3; CDR3 protein: AISGDDEKLF
J gene: TRBJ2-7; V gene: TRBV6-2/TRBV6-3; CDR3 protein: ASSESGPYEQY
J gene: TRBJ1-4; V gene: TRBV27; CDR3 protein: ASSLSGRVVLGNEKLF
J gene: TRBJ2-4; V gene: TRBV11-1; CDR3 protein: ASSFSAGPGAKNIQY
J gene: TRBJ1-1; V gene: TRBV20-1; CDR3 protein: SARRRTGTMNTEAF
J gene: TRBJ2-6; V gene: TRBV2; CDR3 protein: ASSMTGFISGANVLT
J gene: TRBJ2-6; V gene: TRBV21-1; CDR3 protein: ASTLTGPVSGANVLT
J gene: TRBJ1-4; V gene: TRBV5-6; CDR3 protein: ASSGFGAGGEKLF
J gene: TRBJ2-2; V gene: TRBV11-2; CDR3 protein: ASRWTGRTGELF
J gene: TRBJ2-5; V gene: TRBV5-1; CDR3 protein: ASQGELGETQY
J gene: TRBJ2-7; V gene: TRBV7-2; CDR3 protein: ASSLNLIAGGEQY
J gene: TRBJ2-3; V gene: TRBV9; CDR3 protein: ASSVVPGVADTQY
J gene: TRBJ2-1; V gene: TRBV29-1; CDR3 protein: SGRQGEANEQF
J gene: TRBJ2-5; V gene: TRBV4-3; CDR3 protein: ASSQEVSGGPQETQY
J gene: TRBJ2-7; V gene: TRBV12-3/TRBV12-4; CDR3 protein: ASSSLFEGGQY
J gene: TRBJ2-5; V gene: TRBV5-6; CDR3 protein: ASSLPGYQETQY
J gene: TRBJ2-4; V gene: TRBV5-1; CDR3 protein: ASSLEQRAKNIQY
J gene: TRBJ2-5; V gene: TRBV5-1; CDR3 protein: ASSLDLARPQETQY
J gene: TRBJ2-5; V gene: TRBV20-1; CDR3 protein: SATEGAEETQY
J gene: TRBJ2-5; V gene: TRBV20-1; CDR3 protein: SAAGDSHQETQY
J gene: TRBJ2-3; V gene: TRBV5-1; CDR3 protein: ASSLGASDTQY
J gene: TRBJ2-3; V gene: TRBV20-1; CDR3 protein: RGTPGFSTDTQY